This TCR beta chain was identified during a study of T cell changes during pregnancy in multiple sclerosis. In germline, CDR1 is MNHNS, CDR2 SASEGT. The CDR3 totals 15 residues. With V trimmed by 0 bases and J by 5 bases, 2 bases remained unmatched. Clones were sequenced by immunoSEQ multiplex PCR, and TCRdb holds only the in-frame ones, with some missing. The sample records 70,000 to 75,000 clones, 80% to 95% being singletons. The gene calls are TRBV6-1 and TRBJ2-1; TRBD2 matches at 9 bases. The sample here was peripheral blood, taken in the second trimester of pregnancy. The TCR sequence derives from a female donor with multiple sclerosis, enrolled in a pregnancy study. The CDR3, as DNA: TGTGCCAGCAGTGAAGCTGCGGGGGGGCACAATGAGCAGTTCTTC. Protein: CASSEAAGGHNEQFF.